The source of this TCR beta chain is a study of neurological immune-mediated disorders. As for time point: technical triplicate 1. Unsorted libraries were derived from 2 million PBMCs stored at -80 C. From 15-18 subjects, each sequencing run yielded over 180 million TCR-beta sequences. TCRdb reprocessed the 5' RACE reads with MiXCR, giving one entry per CDR3 protein. Found here are around 37,000 distinct CDR3 sequences, 11% of them singletons; the top ten hold around 3.9%. At least ten counts were recorded for this clonotype. Input material: PBMCs. This TCR derives from a man between 60 and 75 years old with HTLV-1-associated myelopathy (HAM/TSP).

The CDR3 protein is CASKALGSGSSYNEQFF. The CDR3 DNA is TGTGCCAGCAAAGCTCTAGGTAGCGGGAGCTCCTACAATGAGCAGTTCTTC. This chain joins TRBV6-1 and TRBJ2-1; 9 bases fit TRBD2. Germline assignment: CDR1 MNHNS and CDR2 SASEGT. The junction had 10 bases not matched to a gene; V was cut back by 7 bases and J by 0 bases. This CDR3 comprises 17 residues.